The 21 T cell receptor beta chains presented below share a single source sample, sequenced in a study of T cell responses to AZD1222 COVID-19 vaccine (dated by TCRdb to the early 2020s). Receptor libraries were prepared by the immunoSEQ multiplex PCR assay. What TCRdb holds here is the immuneACCESS table cut down to in-frame rearrangements. Part of the clones is not present; checked against another copy, under half of the missing clones reflect an unresolved V gene, and the others are unexplained. A total of roughly 130,000 clones appear in this sample, about 91% of them only once. The ten largest account for around 1.8% of the sample. Reading the label with the study, this specimen's time point is: baseline before first vaccination. The starting material was peripheral blood, obtained on day 0 of AZD1222 vaccination. These receptors originate from an adult in good health.

This clone has just a few counts. The CDR3 sequence is CASSSTTGSGANVLTF. As DNA, the CDR3 is TGTGCCAGCAGCTCCACCACAGGGTCTGGGGCCAACGTCCTGACTTTC. J is TRBJ2-6 and V is TRBV7-2; D is possibly TRBD1 (6 bases). The ends were cut back, 4 bases at V and 1 base at J, with 11 bases in the middle. This CDR3 spans 16 amino acids. Germline CDR1 reads SGHTA; CDR2 reads FQGNSA. Based on the CDR3 plus reference TRBV7-2 and TRBJ2-6, the full variable domain is GAGVSQSPSNKVTEKGKDVELRCDPISGHTALYWYRQSLGQGLEFLIYFQGNSAPDKSGLPSDRFSAERTGGSVSTLTIQRTQQEDSAVYLCASSSTTGSGANVLTFGAGSRLTVL.

The gene calls are TRBV2 and TRBJ1-5; 9 bases are shared with TRBD1. The CDR3 is 15 amino acids. Unmatched junction bases numbered 4, after V lost 4 bases and J lost 3 bases. From germline, CDR1 is SNHLY and CDR2 FYNNEI. CDR3 bases: TGTGCCAGCAGTGGCGGGACAGGGTTCAATCAGCCCCAGCATTTT. Residues: CASSGGTGFNQPQHF.

The chain couples TRBV30 to TRBJ2-1, with D perhaps matching TRBD1 (6 bases). The V end lost 3 bases, the J end lost 10 bases, and 13 bases lay between the germline ends. Germline lookup yields CDR1 GTSNPN and CDR2 SVGIG (reference sequence). The CDR3 has 12 amino acids. CDR3 amino acids: CAWRVGQREQFF. The CDR3 DNA sequence: TGTGCCTGGAGGGTCGGACAGAGGGAGCAGTTCTTC.

The genes are TRBV5-4 and TRBJ2-1, with TRBD2 matching 8 bases. J was trimmed by 3 bases and V by 2 bases; bases with no gene match: 4. The germline V gene has CDR1 SGHNT and CDR2 YYREEE (reference sequence). This CDR3 has 15 amino acids. The CDR3 DNA reads TGTGCCAGCAGCTTCGGGGGGGGCTTCTACAATGAGCAGTTCTTC. Translating gives CASSFGGGFYNEQFF.

Only one count was recorded for this clone. The chain couples TRBV6-5 to TRBJ1-6; 7 bases map to TRBD1. This CDR3 region has 15 residues. Per the germline V gene, CDR1 is MNHEY and CDR2 is SVGAGI. V gave up 5 bases and J gave up 7 bases; unmatched junction bases: 8. CDR3 sequence: CASSRPGQQNSPLHF. The CDR3 DNA reads TGTGCCAGCAGTCGCCCGGGACAGCAGAATTCACCCCTCCACTTT.

The CDR3 DNA sequence: TGTGCCAGCAGCTTGGACCCGGGGGCCGGGTATGGCTACACCTTC. Translation: CASSLDPGAGYGYTF. The V and J genes are TRBV5-5 and TRBJ1-2; TRBD1 is a possible D gene (6 bases). V was trimmed by 0 bases and J by 5 bases, leaving 14 bases between them. The length of the CDR3 is 15 residues. The germline gives CDR1 SGHKS, CDR2 YYEKEE (reference sequence).

This clone was counted only a few times. This chain joins TRBV4-3 and TRBJ1-2; 9 bases are shared with TRBD1. V was clipped by 1 base and J by 4 bases; unmatched bases: 4. The CDR3 has 15 amino acids. Germline CDR1 and CDR2: LGHNA and YSLEER. This CDR3 is CASSQGTGAGYGYTF. CDR3 coding DNA: TGCGCCAGCAGCCAAGGGACAGGGGCGGGCTATGGCTACACCTTC.

The V and J genes are TRBV20-1 and TRBJ2-1; 7 bases agree with TRBD1. CDR3 length: 14 residues. Trimming removed 3 bases from V and 5 bases from J; junction bases left unmatched: 7. CDR1 DFQATT and CDR2 SNEGSKA come from the germline V gene (reference sequence). The CDR3 reads CSASGDSLNNEQFF. Written as DNA, the CDR3 is TGCAGTGCTAGTGGGGACAGCCTTAACAATGAGCAGTTCTTC.

The chain joins TRBV11-2 to TRBJ1-1; no clear D. V lost 0 bases, J lost 4 bases, and 9 bases lay in between. The CDR3 extends over 14 amino acids. Germline V CDR1 and CDR2: SGHAT, FQNNGV. The CDR3 region has the DNA TGTGCCAGCAGCTTAGAAGAGGGCAGCACTGAAGCTTTCTTT. As protein: CASSLEEGSTEAFF.

This chain connects TRBV2 to TRBJ2-1; no clear D gene. Germline loops: CDR1 SNHLY, CDR2 FYNNEI. V shed 1 base and J shed 0 bases, with 4 bases lying between them. The CDR3 runs 14 residues. CDR3 region: CASSEGASYNEQFF. CDR3 DNA: TGTGCCAGCAGTGAAGGGGCCTCCTACAATGAGCAGTTCTTC. The full variable domain, with the rest looked up from reference TRBV2 and TRBJ2-1, is EPEVTQTPSHQVTQMGQEVILRCVPISNHLYFYWYRQILGQKVEFLVSFYNNEISEKSEIFDDQFSVERPDGSNFTLKIRSTKLEDSAMYFCASSEGASYNEQFFGPGTRLTVL.

V gene TRBV3-1 (or the pseudogene TRBV3-2) combines with J gene TRBJ2-3; 9 bases align to TRBD2. Trimming took 2 bases from V and 5 from J; bases not matched to a gene: 8. The CDR3 length is 16 residues. Germline CDR1 is LGHDT and CDR2 is YNNKEL (reference sequence). CDR3 region: CASSQKRGLARDTQYF. For the CDR3, the DNA is TGTGCCAGCAGCCAAAAAAGGGGACTAGCCAGAGATACGCAGTATTTT.

This chain connects TRBV12-5 to TRBJ1-5; 7 nucleotides line up with TRBD1. The CDR3 runs 16 residues. Germline CDR1 and CDR2: LGHNT and FRNRAP. Trimming cost V 3 bases and J 0 bases; bases outside gene matches: 5. The CDR3 bases are TGTGCTAGTGGTTTAAACAGGGGAAATAGCAATCAGCCCCAGCATTTT. Protein product: CASGLNRGNSNQPQHF.

DNA of the CDR3: TGTGCCATCTCCGAAGGGACAAGAACGTACAATGAGCAGTTCTTC. This sequence encodes CAISEGTRTYNEQFF. This chain uses TRBV10-3 with TRBJ2-1; D may be TRBD1 (6 bases). The germline V and J ends were trimmed by 8 bases and 4 bases, with 18 bases remaining between them. Germline CDR1 reads ENHRY; CDR2 reads SYGVKD. The CDR3 sequence is 15 residues long.

This clone was seen a few times. The chain links TRBV7-3 to TRBJ2-2; D is perhaps TRBD2 (6 bases). The V and J ends lost 5 bases and 7 bases respectively, with 8 bases between them. The CDR3 is 12 amino acids. The germline V gene encodes CDR1 SGHTA and CDR2 FQGTGA. The CDR3 loop reads CASSPGVGELFF. As DNA, the CDR3 is TGTGCCAGCAGCCCGGGGGTCGGGGAGCTGTTTTTT. The entire variable domain, with the rest obtained from reference TRBV7-3 and TRBJ2-2, is as follows: GAGVSQTPSNKVTEKGKYVELRCDPISGHTALYWYRQSLGQGPEFLIYFQGTGAADDSGLPNDRFFAVRPEGSVSTLKIQRTERGDSAVYLCASSPGVGELFFGEGSRLTVL.

The chain recombines TRBV7-8 with TRBJ1-6, with TRBD1 identical over 7 bases. CDR1 is SGHVS and CDR2 is FQNEAQ in the germline V gene. This CDR3 spans 15 amino acids. V lost 2 bases to trimming and J lost 4 bases; unmatched junction nucleotides: 2. The CDR3 DNA sequence: TGTGCCAGCAGCTTACAGGGGGTTTATAATTCACCCCTCCACTTT. It specifies CASSLQGVYNSPLHF.

The chain recombines TRBV5-1 with TRBJ1-1, with a tentative D call TRBD1 (5 bases). Germline loops: CDR1 SGHRS, CDR2 YFSETQ. The CDR3 has 14 residues. V was trimmed by 4 bases and J by 1 base, leaving 11 bases between them. This CDR3 reads CASSLGQPNTEAFF. The CDR3 nucleotides are TGCGCCAGCAGCCTAGGACAACCGAACACTGAAGCTTTCTTT.

The chain uses TRBV6-5 and TRBJ1-2; TRBD1 matches 7 bases. The V gene's germline CDR1 is MNHEY and CDR2 SVGAGI. V gave up 6 bases and J gave up 4 bases; unmatched junction bases: 11. This CDR3 region has 15 residues. In nucleotides, the CDR3 is TGTGCCAGCAGCGTGGACAGGACGTTGAGCTATGGCTACACCTTC. It translates to CASSVDRTLSYGYTF.

CDR3 protein: CASSSFSAGELFF. In nucleotides, the CDR3 is TGTGCCAGCAGCTCCTTTTCGGCCGGGGAGCTGTTTTTT. The rearrangement uses TRBV7-3 and TRBJ2-2; D ambiguous. V shed 4 bases and J shed 6 bases, with 9 bases lying between them. CDR1 is SGHTA, CDR2 FQGTGA, per germline. The CDR3 sequence is 13 residues long.

Turning to this clone: Other DNA sequences in this sample translate to the same CDR3. This sequence joins TRBV9 and TRBJ1-1, with D uncertain. The germline V and J ends were trimmed by 0 bases and 1 base, with 4 bases remaining between them. The CDR3 has 13 residues. Per the germline V gene, CDR1 is SGDLS and CDR2 is YYNGEE. The CDR3 region has the DNA TGTGCCAGCAGCGTAGCGGGGAACACTGAAGCTTTCTTT. Its protein product is CASSVAGNTEAFF.

The J gene is TRBJ2-6, the V gene TRBV4-3; maybe TRBD2 (5 bases). The CDR3 is 18 residues long. Germline-derived CDR1 and CDR2 are LGHNA and YSLEER. V lost 0 bases and J lost 0, with 12 bases in between. The CDR3 DNA follows: TGCGCCAGCAGCCAAGATCTCCTACGGGGCTCTGGGGCCAACGTCCTGACTTTC. Protein: CASSQDLLRGSGANVLTF.

The CDR3 DNA reads as TGTGCCAGCAGTTCCCGCTCCGGAGGGGAGTTCTTC. This gives the protein CASSSRSGGEFF. The V gene is TRBV6-2 or TRBV6-3, the J gene TRBJ2-1; tentative D call: TRBD2 (6 bases). This CDR3 is 12 amino acids long. Germline V lookup: CDR1 MNHEY, CDR2 SVGEGT. V lost 4 bases, J lost 14 bases, and 15 bases lay in between.